This paragraph reports one T cell receptor (beta chain). What it binds is not known. Using its own MiXCR run on the 5' RACE reads, TCRdb lists one record per CDR3 protein. This sample has some 120,000 distinct CDR3 sequences, with roughly 8.9% found just once. The V gene lost 1 base and the J gene lost 4 bases, with 11 bases spanning the gap. Per the germline V gene, CDR1 is SGHTA and CDR2 is FQGNSA. The CDR3 has 14 residues. This record belongs to a study of T cells after yellow fever vaccination. Study conclusions and caveats: Most clones from primary vaccination were detected again post-booster (about 95% CD4, about 88% CD8).

This specimen was CD8+ T cells sorted from PBMCs, taken 45 days after the yellow fever booster vaccination. The V gene is TRBV7-2, the J gene TRBJ2-7, with D unclear. The clonotype originates from a man aged 25-45 years who received the YFV17D yellow fever vaccine. The CDR3: CASSLDVGFYEQYF. In DNA, the CDR3 is TGTGCCAGCAGCTTAGATGTAGGATTTTACGAGCAGTACTTC.